The 27 T cell receptor beta chains below all came from one sample that was sequenced in a study of T cells in women clearing cervical HPV infection. Method: immunoSEQ multiplex PCR; TCRdb's copy keeps in-frame clones and lacks some. This table holds around 46,000 clones. Sequencing was performed on blood buffy coat. All receptors derive from a woman between 18 and 69 years old with a cervical HPV16 infection that either progressed to CIN3+ or cleared (not recorded which).

The CDR3 loop reads CASSMGVGYTF. The covered CDR3 bases are TGTGCCAGTAGTATGGGCGTTGGC. The gene calls are TRBV19 and TRBJ1-2, with no clear D. With the read ending 3 residues before the CDR3 end, the germline J gene is used to fill in that end. The germline gives CDR1 LNHDA, CDR2 SQIVND (reference sequence). V lost 3 bases and J 7 bases, leaving 6 bases between the germline ends. This CDR3 is built from 11 residues.

As to this clone: The sequence runs out 3 residues before the end of the CDR3; the remainder is reconstructed from the germline J gene. This sequence joins TRBV7-9 and TRBJ2-1; no definite D call. This CDR3 spans 12 amino acids. V was cut by 8 bases and J by 0 bases, with 5 bases left in between. Looked up from germline, CDR1 is SEHNR and CDR2 is FQNEAQ (reference sequence). The DNA read from the CDR3 is TGTGCCAGCCATAGCTCCTACAATGAG. The encoded protein is CASHSSYNE. The whole CDR3 sequence is CASHSSYNEQFF.

With respect to this clone: The read terminates 3 residues ahead of where the CDR3 ends, so the germline J gene completes it. V gene TRBV30 combines with J gene TRBJ1-5; D is unresolved. The CDR3 sequence is 13 residues long. The V end lost 2 bases, the J end lost 3 bases, and 8 bases lay between the germline ends. Germline lookup yields CDR1 GTSNPN and CDR2 SVGIG (reference sequence). The CDR3 sequence: CAWSTRLNQPQHF. Partial CDR3 DNA: TGTGCCTGGAGTACCAGACTCAATCAGCCC.

Worth noting for this clone: The CDR3 end is not reached by the read, which stops 3 residues before it; the germline J gene fills it in. This chain connects TRBV20-1 to TRBJ2-7; 11 nucleotides line up with TRBD1. Germline CDR1 and CDR2: DFQATT and SNEGSKA (reference sequence). V lost 3 bases, J lost 5 bases, and 9 bases stayed unmatched. This CDR3 spans 15 amino acids. The CDR3 protein is CSASEWDRGVHEQYF. CDR3 DNA (partial): TGCAGTGCTAGCGAATGGGACAGGGGGGTCCACGAG.

Remarks on this clone: The CDR3 extends 3 residues past the end of the read, so its final part is completed from the germline J gene. The chain has TRBV20-1 and TRBJ2-7, with a possible D match to TRBD2 (7 bases). Germline V gene sequence: CDR1 DFQATT, CDR2 SNEGSKA (reference sequence). Trimming removed 6 bases from V and 0 bases from J, with 27 bases in between. The CDR3 length is 18 residues. The CDR3 bases that were read are TGCAGTGCGCAACCGGGACTACGACTAGGGGGTAGCTCCTACGAG. As protein: CSAQPGLRLGGSSYE. The whole CDR3 region reads CSAQPGLRLGGSSYEQYF.

As concerns this clone: With the read ending 3 residues before the CDR3 end, the germline J gene is used to fill in that end. V is TRBV2 and J is TRBJ2-5; 13 bases match TRBD2. The junction had 11 bases not matched to a gene; V was cut back by 5 bases and J by 5 bases. The CDR3 length is 17 residues. Germline CDR1 reads SNHLY; CDR2 reads FYNNEI. The CDR3 bases that were read are TGTGCCAGCAGTCCCCGACCGGGACTAGCGGGGCTGGAGACC. It encodes CASSPRPGLAGLET. Given in full, the CDR3 is CASSPRPGLAGLETQYF.

Concerning this clone: The read terminates 3 residues ahead of where the CDR3 ends, so the germline J gene completes it. The chain employs TRBV20-1 and TRBJ2-2; D might be TRBD2 (7 bases). V was trimmed by 3 bases and J by 7 bases, leaving 15 bases between them. The CDR3 is made up of 14 amino acids. Per the germline V gene, CDR1 is DFQATT and CDR2 is SNEGSKA (reference sequence). CDR3 protein: CSASDEGGVGELFF. The CDR3 DNA, read in part, is TGCAGTGCTAGTGATGAGGGGGGGGTCGGGGAG.

A word on this clone: The read ends 3 residues before the CDR3 terminus; that terminus is restored from the germline J gene. J is TRBJ2-7 and V is TRBV20-1, with TRBD1 identical over 8 bases. With V trimmed by 6 bases and J by 1 base, 5 bases remained unmatched. This CDR3 spans 13 amino acids. Germline CDR1 and CDR2: DFQATT and SNEGSKA (reference sequence). The chain's CDR3 is CSATGEVSYEQYF. CDR3 DNA (partial): TGCAGTGCGACAGGGGAAGTGTCCTACGAG.

Details on this clone: The CDR3 end lies 3 residues beyond the end of the read and is filled in from the germline J gene. The chain couples TRBV2 to TRBJ1-2, with D possibly matching TRBD1 (6 bases). Per the germline V gene, CDR1 is SNHLY and CDR2 is FYNNEI. This CDR3 comprises 15 residues. CDR3 DNA, as far as it was read: TGTGCCAGCAGTGAAGGGCGGGGGGGCCGGGAGACC. Translated: CASSEGRGGRET. In full, the CDR3 reads CASSEGRGGRETYTF.

As concerns this clone: The read comes to an end 3 residues before the CDR3 does, leaving the germline J gene to fill in the end. The J gene is TRBJ1-5, the V gene TRBV30; 7 bases fit TRBD1. With V trimmed by 2 bases and J by 5 bases, 6 bases remained unmatched. This CDR3 has 14 amino acids. CDR1 GTSNPN and CDR2 SVGIG come from the germline V gene (reference sequence). CDR3 in amino acids: CAWSSGGIDQPQHF. The sequenced part of the CDR3 DNA is TGTGCCTGGAGTTCAGGGGGGATTGATCAGCCC.

In regard to this clone: The read halts 3 residues ahead of the CDR3 end, with the missing end drawn from the germline J gene. This rearrangement joins TRBV30 to TRBJ2-1, with D maybe TRBD1 (6 bases). The V end was cut by 5 bases, the J end by 6 bases, with 14 bases between. This CDR3 comprises 13 residues. Germline V lookup: CDR1 GTSNPN, CDR2 SVGIG (reference sequence). The CDR3 bases that were read are TGTGCCTGGGTACAGGGTGGGGTCAATGAG. Translation: CAWVQGGVNE. The entire CDR3 reads CAWVQGGVNEQFF.

For this clone: Its ends do not fully match the called genes, so a read error is possible. The CDR3 extends 3 residues past the end of the read, so its final part is completed from the germline J gene. This chain links TRBV4-2 with TRBJ1-1; no firm D call. This CDR3 region has 13 residues. Germline V gene lookup returns CDR1 LGHNA and CDR2 YNFKEQ. CDR3 sequence reads: CASSQTWNTEAFF. Partial CDR3 DNA: TGCGCCAGCAGCCAAACTTGGAACACTGAA.

A remark on this clone: The read terminates 3 residues ahead of where the CDR3 ends, so the germline J gene completes it. The chain is built from TRBV2 and TRBJ2-7, with 7 bases that match TRBD2. This CDR3 has 15 amino acids. The trim removed 7 bases at V and 2 bases at J, leaving 11 bases unmatched. Germline V gene lookup returns CDR1 SNHLY and CDR2 FYNNEI. The CDR3 spells CASTTPAGDTYEQYF. The CDR3 bases that were read are TGTGCCAGCACAACCCCGGCGGGAGACACCTACGAG. The complete variable domain, with remaining parts taken from reference TRBV2 and TRBJ2-7, reads EPEVTQTPSHQVTQMGQEVILRCVPISNHLYFYWYRQILGQKVEFLVSFYNNEISEKSEIFDDQFSVERPDGSNFTLKIRSTKLEDSAMYFCASTTPAGDTYEQYFGPGTRLTVT.

About this clone: The sequence runs out 3 residues before the end of the CDR3; the remainder is reconstructed from the germline J gene. The V call is TRBV10-3, the J call TRBJ2-7, with TRBD1 as a possible D gene (5 bases). Germline V lookup: CDR1 ENHRY, CDR2 SYGVKD. The CDR3 runs 14 residues. V dropped 6 bases and J dropped 0 bases, with 12 bases sitting between them. CDR3 amino acids: CAIRGRADSYEQYF. The CDR3 bases that were read are TGTGCCATCAGGGGGCGCGCGGACTCCTACGAG.

CDR3 region: CASSTDSPNYGYTF. CDR3 DNA, as far as it was read: TGTGCCAGTAGTACGGACAGTCCTAACTATGGC. The chain carries TRBV19 and TRBJ1-2, with D maybe TRBD1 (6 bases). The sequence runs out 3 residues before the end of the CDR3; the remainder is reconstructed from the germline J gene. V lost 4 bases to trimming and J lost 0 bases, with 9 bases between them. There are 14 residues in the CDR3. The germline V gene encodes CDR1 LNHDA and CDR2 SQIVND (reference sequence). Complete variable domain (other parts from reference TRBV19 and TRBJ1-2): DGGITQSPKYLFRKEGQNVTLSCEQNLNHDAMYWYRQDPGQGLRLIYYSQIVNDFQKGDIAEGYSVSREKKESFPLTVTSAQKNPTAFYLCASSTDSPNYGYTFGSGTRLTVV.

For this clone: The read terminates 3 residues before the CDR3 end, so the remaining end is supplied by the germline J gene. This rearrangement joins TRBV14 to TRBJ1-2; D not resolved. The CDR3 has 15 amino acids. V shed 1 base and J shed 2 bases, with 11 bases lying between them. CDR1 is SGHDN and CDR2 is FVKESK in the germline V gene. The CDR3 DNA, read in part, is TGTGCCAGCAGCCAAGGGTTAGCACAAAACTATGGC. This encodes CASSQGLAQNYG. The entire CDR3 protein reads CASSQGLAQNYGYTF.

As concerns this clone: The read is 3 residues too short to cover the CDR3 end, so that end is filled in from the germline J gene. The chain joins TRBV6-1 to TRBJ2-7; 8 bases agree with TRBD1. CDR3 length equals 19 residues. Germline-derived CDR1 and CDR2 are MNHNS and SASEGT. Trimming took 2 bases from V and 3 from J; bases not matched to a gene: 18. The DNA read from the CDR3 is TGTGCCAGCAGTGAACCCCCGACAGGGGCCCTTGGCGGGGACTACGAG. Translation gives CASSEPPTGALGGDYE. The CDR3 as a whole reads CASSEPPTGALGGDYEQYF.

Note on this clone: The read terminates 3 residues ahead of where the CDR3 ends, so the germline J gene completes it. The J gene is TRBJ2-2, the V gene TRBV6-1; D might be TRBD1 or TRBD2, each matching 5 bases. Per germline, CDR1 MNHNS and CDR2 SASEGT. This CDR3 contains 15 residues. The CDR3 spells CASSEQGTGNEKLFF. The DNA read from the CDR3 is TGTGCCAGCAGTGAACAGGGTACGGGAAATGAAAAG.

As for this clone: The read ends 3 residues shy of where the CDR3 ends; the end is completed using the germline J gene. The V call is TRBV20-1, the J call TRBJ2-3; TRBD2 matches at 8 bases. The trim removed 5 bases at V and 5 bases at J, leaving 12 bases unmatched. CDR1 and CDR2 (germline): DFQATT, SNEGSKA (reference sequence). This CDR3 comprises 15 residues. The DNA read from the CDR3 is TGCAGTGCTGCGCGGGAGGCGGCTTTACTAGATACG. Residues: CSAAREAALLDT. The complete CDR3 reads CSAAREAALLDTQYF.

As for this clone: The observed sequence ends 3 residues before the CDR3 terminus, with the missing tail filled in from the germline J gene. The genes are TRBV6-1 and TRBJ1-5; the D gene is possibly TRBD1 (5 bases). The V and J ends lost 2 bases and 2 bases respectively, with 13 bases between them. The CDR3 consists of 16 residues. The germline V gene has CDR1 MNHNS and CDR2 SASEGT. Partial CDR3 DNA: TGTGCCAGCAGTGAAAGGCCGGCGGGGGGCAATCAGCCC. Protein product: CASSERPAGGNQP. The CDR3 as a whole reads CASSERPAGGNQPQHF.

On this clone: The read ends 3 residues shy of where the CDR3 ends; the end is completed using the germline J gene. The rearrangement links TRBV20-1 to TRBJ2-1, with 8 bases fitting TRBD2. Trimming cost V 2 bases and J 4 bases; bases outside gene matches: 10. The CDR3 loop spans 16 amino acids. Germline V gene sequence: CDR1 DFQATT, CDR2 SNEGSKA (reference sequence). CDR3 DNA, as far as it was read: TGCAGTGCTAGACCCCGGGGGGGGAGTCATTACAATGAG. This codes for CSARPRGGSHYNE. The entire CDR3 sequence reads CSARPRGGSHYNEQFF.

Comment on this clone: The read ends 3 residues before the CDR3 terminus; that terminus is restored from the germline J gene. The V call is TRBV11-2, the J call TRBJ1-1, with 8 bases aligning to TRBD1. The CDR3 sequence is 15 residues long. Germline CDR1 SGHAT, CDR2 FQNNGV. V lost 5 bases and J lost 4; bases outside the gene matches: 9. The CDR3: CASSQGQVSGTEAFF. Partial CDR3 DNA: TGTGCCAGCAGCCAGGGACAGGTGTCGGGCACTGAA.

A remark on this clone: Coverage ceases 3 residues before the CDR3 finishes, and the germline J gene fills in the end. This chain uses TRBV18 with TRBJ2-3; D may be TRBD1 (5 bases). Germline V lookup: CDR1 KGHSH, CDR2 LQKENI. This CDR3 comprises 17 residues. The CDR3 protein is CASSPQQVTYGNQPQYF. CDR3 DNA (partial): TGTGCCAGCTCACCGCAACAGGTCACGTATGGCAATCAGCCG.

As for this clone: The CDR3 end falls 3 residues outside the read, so it is completed with the germline J gene. The V call is TRBV29-1, the J call TRBJ1-1; a possible D gene is TRBD1 (5 bases). V was trimmed by 8 bases and J by 5 bases, leaving 21 bases between them. The germline CDR1 and CDR2 sequences are SQVTM and ANQGSEA. The CDR3 runs to 14 residues. The sequenced CDR3 bases are TGCAGCACCCGAGATGGGGGGGGAGAAACTGAA. Translating it yields CSTRDGGGETE. The complete CDR3 protein is CSTRDGGGETEAFF.

Regarding this clone: The observed sequence ends 3 residues before the CDR3 terminus, with the missing tail filled in from the germline J gene. V is TRBV5-1 and J is TRBJ1-2; D possibly corresponds to TRBD1 (5 bases). The CDR3 contains 12 residues. From germline, CDR1 is SGHRS and CDR2 YFSETQ. V was clipped by 7 bases and J by 2 bases, with 9 bases between them. The CDR3 DNA, read in part, is TGCGCCAGCGGGGGGGGGAACTATGGC. Translation: CASGGGNYG. In full, the CDR3 is CASGGGNYGYTF.

For this clone: The CDR3 is cut off 3 residues early in the read; its end comes from the germline J gene. The chain employs TRBV30 and TRBJ2-1, with D maybe TRBD2 (6 bases). The germline V and J ends were trimmed by 3 bases and 6 bases, with 15 bases remaining between them. Germline V gene data show CDR1 as GTSNPN and CDR2 as SVGIG (reference sequence). The CDR3 contains 14 residues. The sequenced part of the CDR3 DNA is TGTGCCTGGAGCGGCCGTCGGGACTTCAATGAG. It is translated as CAWSGRRDFNE. The entire CDR3 reads CAWSGRRDFNEQFF.

With respect to this clone: The CDR3 end is not reached by the read, which stops 3 residues before it; the germline J gene fills it in. The V and J genes are TRBV11-1 and TRBJ2-2; D is possibly TRBD2 (5 bases). Looked up from germline, CDR1 is SGHAT and CDR2 is FQDESV (reference sequence). This CDR3 has 15 residues. The germline V and J ends were trimmed by 2 bases and 5 bases, with 12 bases remaining between them. The sequenced part of the CDR3 DNA is TGTGCCAGCAGCTTAAGGCTAGCTGAGACCGGGGAG. It is translated as CASSLRLAETGE. The CDR3, in full, reads CASSLRLAETGELFF. Full variable domain (rest looked up from reference TRBV11-1 and TRBJ2-2): EAEVAQSPRYKITEKSQAVAFWCDPISGHATLYWYRQILGQGPELLVQFQDESVVDDSQLPKDRFSAERLKGVDSTLKIQPAELGDSAMYLCASSLRLAETGELFFGEGSRLTVL.